The clone carrying this T cell receptor (beta chain) was counted only a few times. From the 5' RACE reads, TCRdb called clonotypes with MiXCR, one entry per CDR3 protein. The data show about 66,000 distinct CDR3 sequences, with roughly 3.6% seen just once and under 1.5% held by the top ten. This sample is drawn from a study of neurological immune-mediated disorders. V was clipped by 3 bases and J by 0 bases, with 10 bases between them. The CDR3 is 15 amino acids. The specimen sequenced was PBMCs. The receptor's source is a man aged 25-45 years with multiple sclerosis. The rearrangement uses TRBV12-3 or TRBV12-4 and TRBJ2-3, with TRBD2 as a possible D gene (5 bases). The DNA for the CDR3 is TGTGCCAGCAGTTTCGGGAATCCTAGCACAGATACGCAGTATTTT. Its translation is CASSFGNPSTDTQYF.